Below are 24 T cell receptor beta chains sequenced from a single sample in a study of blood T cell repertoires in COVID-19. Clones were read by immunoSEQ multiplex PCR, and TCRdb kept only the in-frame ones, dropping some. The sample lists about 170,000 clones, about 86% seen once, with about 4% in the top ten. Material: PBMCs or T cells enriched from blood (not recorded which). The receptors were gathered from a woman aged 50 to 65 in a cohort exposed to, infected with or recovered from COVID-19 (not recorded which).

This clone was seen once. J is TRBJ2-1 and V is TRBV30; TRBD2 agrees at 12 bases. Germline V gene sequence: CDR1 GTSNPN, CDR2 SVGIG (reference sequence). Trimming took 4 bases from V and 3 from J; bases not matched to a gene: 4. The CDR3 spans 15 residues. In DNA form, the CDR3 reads TGTGCCTGGAAACTAGCGGGGGGTAACTACAATGAGCAGTTCTTC. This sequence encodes CAWKLAGGNYNEQFF.

The CDR3 DNA is TGTGCCAGCAGCCAAGATCGACTAGCGGACCGCTACGAGCAGTACTTC. This translates into CASSQDRLADRYEQYF. The genes are TRBV3-1 (or the pseudogene TRBV3-2) and TRBJ2-7; 9 bases match TRBD2. Germline V CDR1 and CDR2: LGHDT, YNNKEL (reference sequence). With 0 bases clipped from V and 3 bases from J, the junction kept 6 bases outside the gene matches. The CDR3 is 16 amino acids.

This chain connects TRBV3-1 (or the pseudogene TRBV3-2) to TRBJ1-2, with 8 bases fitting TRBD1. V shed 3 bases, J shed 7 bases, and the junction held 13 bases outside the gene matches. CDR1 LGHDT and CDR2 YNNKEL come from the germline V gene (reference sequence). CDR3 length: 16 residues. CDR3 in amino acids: CASSQEDRGHTSGYTF. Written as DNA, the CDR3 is TGTGCCAGCAGCCAGGAAGACAGGGGACATACTTCTGGCTACACCTTC.

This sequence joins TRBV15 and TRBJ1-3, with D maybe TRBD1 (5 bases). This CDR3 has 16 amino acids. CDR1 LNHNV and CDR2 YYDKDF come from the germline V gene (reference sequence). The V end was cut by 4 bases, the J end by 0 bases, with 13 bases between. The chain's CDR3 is CATSTTRGLSGNTIYF. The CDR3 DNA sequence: TGTGCCACCAGCACAACACGGGGACTCTCTGGAAACACCATATATTTT.

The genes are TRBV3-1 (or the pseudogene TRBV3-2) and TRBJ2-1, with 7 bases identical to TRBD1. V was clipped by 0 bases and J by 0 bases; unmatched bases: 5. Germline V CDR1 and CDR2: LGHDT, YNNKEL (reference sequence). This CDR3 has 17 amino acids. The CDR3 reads CASSQDLGDSSYNEQFF. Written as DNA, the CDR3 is TGTGCCAGCAGCCAAGATTTGGGGGACAGCTCCTACAATGAGCAGTTCTTC.

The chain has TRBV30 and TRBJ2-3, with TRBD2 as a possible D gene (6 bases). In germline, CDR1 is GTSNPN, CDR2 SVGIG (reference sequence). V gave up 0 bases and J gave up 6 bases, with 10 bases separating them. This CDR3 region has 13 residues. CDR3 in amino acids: CAWSVSGRDTQYF. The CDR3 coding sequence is TGTGCCTGGAGTGTGTCGGGGAGGGATACGCAGTATTTT.

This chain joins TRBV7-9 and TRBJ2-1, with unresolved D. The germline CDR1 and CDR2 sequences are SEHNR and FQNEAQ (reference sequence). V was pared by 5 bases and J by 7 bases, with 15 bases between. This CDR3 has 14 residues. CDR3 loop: CASSETFATNEQFF. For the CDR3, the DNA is TGTGCCAGCAGCGAGACATTTGCTACGAATGAGCAGTTCTTC.

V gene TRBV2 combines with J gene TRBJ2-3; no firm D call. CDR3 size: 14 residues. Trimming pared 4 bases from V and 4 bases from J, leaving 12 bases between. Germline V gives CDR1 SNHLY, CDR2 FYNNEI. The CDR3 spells CASSGSRTPDTQYF. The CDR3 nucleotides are TGTGCCAGCAGTGGGTCTAGAACGCCAGATACGCAGTATTTT.

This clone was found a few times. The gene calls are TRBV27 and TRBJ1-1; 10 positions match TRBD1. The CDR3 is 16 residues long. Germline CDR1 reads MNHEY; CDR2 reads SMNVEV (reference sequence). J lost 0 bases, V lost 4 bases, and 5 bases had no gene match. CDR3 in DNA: TGTGCCAGCAGTTCAGGGACAGGGGTCATGAACACTGAAGCTTTCTTT. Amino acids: CASSSGTGVMNTEAFF.

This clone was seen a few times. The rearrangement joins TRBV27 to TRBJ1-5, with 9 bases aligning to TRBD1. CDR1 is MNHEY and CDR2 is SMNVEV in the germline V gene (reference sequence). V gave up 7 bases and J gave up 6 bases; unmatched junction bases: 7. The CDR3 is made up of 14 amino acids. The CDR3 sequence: CASIVQGARQPQHF. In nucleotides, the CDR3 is TGTGCCAGCATAGTACAGGGGGCTCGTCAGCCCCAGCATTTT.

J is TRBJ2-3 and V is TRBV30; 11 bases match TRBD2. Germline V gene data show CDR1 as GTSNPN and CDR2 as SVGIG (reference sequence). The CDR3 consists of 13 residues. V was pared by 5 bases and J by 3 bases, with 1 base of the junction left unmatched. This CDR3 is CAWLAGGTDTQYF. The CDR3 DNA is TGTGCCTGGCTAGCGGGGGGTACAGATACGCAGTATTTT.

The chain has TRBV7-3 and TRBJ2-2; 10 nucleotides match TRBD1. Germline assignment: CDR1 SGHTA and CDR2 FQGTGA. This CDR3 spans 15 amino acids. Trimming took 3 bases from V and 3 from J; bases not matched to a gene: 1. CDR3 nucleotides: TGTGCCAGCAGCTTCGGGACAGGGGACACCGGGGAGCTGTTTTTT. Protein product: CASSFGTGDTGELFF. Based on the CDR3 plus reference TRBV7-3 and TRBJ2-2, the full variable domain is GAGVSQTPSNKVTEKGKYVELRCDPISGHTALYWYRQSLGQGPEFLIYFQGTGAADDSGLPNDRFFAVRPEGSVSTLKIQRTERGDSAVYLCASSFGTGDTGELFFGEGSRLTVL.

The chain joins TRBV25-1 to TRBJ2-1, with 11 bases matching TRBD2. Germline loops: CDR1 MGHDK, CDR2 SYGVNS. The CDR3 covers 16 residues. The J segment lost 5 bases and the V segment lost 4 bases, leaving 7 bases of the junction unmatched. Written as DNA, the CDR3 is TGTGCCAGCAGTGTACTAGGGACTAGCGGTAACAATGAGCAGTTCTTC. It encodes CASSVLGTSGNNEQFF.

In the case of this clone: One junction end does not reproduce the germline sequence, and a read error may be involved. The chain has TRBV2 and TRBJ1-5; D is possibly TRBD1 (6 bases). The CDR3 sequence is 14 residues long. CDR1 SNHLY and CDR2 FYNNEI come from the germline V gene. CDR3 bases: TGTGCCAGCAGGGAAGGACAGATCAATCAGCCCCAGCATTTT. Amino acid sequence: CASREGQINQPQHF.

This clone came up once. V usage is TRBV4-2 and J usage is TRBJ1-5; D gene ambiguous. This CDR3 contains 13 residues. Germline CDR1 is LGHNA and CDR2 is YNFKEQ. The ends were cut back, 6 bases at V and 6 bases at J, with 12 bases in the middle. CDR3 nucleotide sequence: TGTGCCAGCAGTTTAGGGAGTGGTCAGCCCCAGCATTTT. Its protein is CASSLGSGQPQHF.

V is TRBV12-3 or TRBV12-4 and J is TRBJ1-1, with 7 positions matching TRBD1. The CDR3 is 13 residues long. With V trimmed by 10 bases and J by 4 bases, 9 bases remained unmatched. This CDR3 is CATARGQGTEAFF. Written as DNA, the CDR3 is TGTGCCACCGCGAGGGGGCAAGGCACTGAAGCTTTCTTT.

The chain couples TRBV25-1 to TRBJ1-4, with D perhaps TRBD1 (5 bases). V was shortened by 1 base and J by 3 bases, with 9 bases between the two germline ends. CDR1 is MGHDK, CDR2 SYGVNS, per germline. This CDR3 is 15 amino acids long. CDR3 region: CASSESRQSNEKLFF. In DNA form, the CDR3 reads TGTGCCAGCAGTGAATCCCGACAGTCTAATGAAAAACTGTTTTTT. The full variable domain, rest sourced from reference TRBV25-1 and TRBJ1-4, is EADIYQTPRYLVIGTGKKITLECSQTMGHDKMYWYQQDPGMELHLIHYSYGVNSTEKGDLSSESTVSRIRTEHFPLTLESARPSHTSQYLCASSESRQSNEKLFFGSGTQLSVL.

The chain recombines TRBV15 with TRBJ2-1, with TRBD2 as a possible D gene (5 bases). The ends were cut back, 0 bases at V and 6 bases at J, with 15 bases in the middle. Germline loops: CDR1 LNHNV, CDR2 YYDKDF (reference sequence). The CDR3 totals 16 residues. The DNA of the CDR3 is TGTGCCACCAGCAGAGAAGAGGGAGCACGAACCAATGAGCAGTTCTTC. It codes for CATSREEGARTNEQFF.

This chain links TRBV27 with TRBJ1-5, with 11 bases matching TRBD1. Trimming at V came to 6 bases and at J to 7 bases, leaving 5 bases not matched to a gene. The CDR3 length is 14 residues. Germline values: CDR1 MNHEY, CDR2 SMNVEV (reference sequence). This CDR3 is CASRRTGGRQPQHF. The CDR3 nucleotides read TGTGCCAGCAGAAGGACAGGGGGCAGACAGCCCCAGCATTTT.

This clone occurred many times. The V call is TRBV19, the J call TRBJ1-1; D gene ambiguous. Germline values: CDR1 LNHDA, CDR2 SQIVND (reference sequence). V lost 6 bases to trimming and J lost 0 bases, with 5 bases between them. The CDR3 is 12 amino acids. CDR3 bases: TGTGCCAGTAGAAATATGAACACTGAAGCTTTCTTT. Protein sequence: CASRNMNTEAFF.

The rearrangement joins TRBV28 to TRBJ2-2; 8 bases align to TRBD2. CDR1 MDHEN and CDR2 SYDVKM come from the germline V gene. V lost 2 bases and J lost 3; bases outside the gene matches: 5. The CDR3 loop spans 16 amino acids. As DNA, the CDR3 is TGTGCCAGCAGTTTAACTAGCGGACTTTACACCGGGGAGCTGTTTTTT. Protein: CASSLTSGLYTGELFF.

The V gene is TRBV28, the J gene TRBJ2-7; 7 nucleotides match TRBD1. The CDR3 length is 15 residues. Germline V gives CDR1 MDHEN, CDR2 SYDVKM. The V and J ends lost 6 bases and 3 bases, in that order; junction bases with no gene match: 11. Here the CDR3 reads CASRPRDRPLYEQYF. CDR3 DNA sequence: TGTGCCAGCAGACCCCGGGACAGACCCCTCTACGAGCAGTACTTC.

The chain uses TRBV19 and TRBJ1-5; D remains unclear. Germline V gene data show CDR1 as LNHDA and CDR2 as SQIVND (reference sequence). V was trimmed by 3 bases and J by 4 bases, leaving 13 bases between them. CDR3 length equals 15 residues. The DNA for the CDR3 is TGTGCCAGTAGTATTATAGTAGAATCGAATCAGCCCCAGCATTTT. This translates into CASSIIVESNQPQHF.

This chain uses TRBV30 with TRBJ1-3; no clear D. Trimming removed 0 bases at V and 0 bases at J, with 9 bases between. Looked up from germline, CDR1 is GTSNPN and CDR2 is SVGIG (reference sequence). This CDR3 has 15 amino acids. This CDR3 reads CAWSVGGISGNTIYF. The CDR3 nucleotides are TGTGCCTGGAGTGTAGGAGGGATCTCTGGAAACACCATATATTTT.